What follows describes a single T cell receptor beta chain. What it binds is not known. The data stem from a study of T-cell reconstitution after alpha-beta-depleted transplantation in children. The authors prepared the TCRbeta library with unique molecular identifiers. MiXCR, applied by TCRdb to the PCR reads, yields one record per CDR3 protein. This sample has about 500,000 distinct CDR3 sequences; over 9.5% occur once, and the top ten carry around 15%. The CDR3 covers 14 residues. The germline V gene encodes CDR1 SNHLY and CDR2 FYNNEI. V was pared by 6 bases and J by 0 bases, with 8 bases between. Whole-study findings and limits: About two months after transplant, alpha-beta T cells reportedly came from several hundred expanded graft clones.

V is TRBV2 and J is TRBJ2-2; D is possibly TRBD2 (5 bases). This clonotype originated in a female patient aged 2-15 years who had a stem cell transplant for aplastic anemia, so the T cells may come from the graft donor. Sequenced material: PBMCs, mostly from graft donor cells, taken 180 days after TCRalphabeta/CD19-depleted stem cell transplant. The CDR3 DNA reads as TGTGCCAGCAGGGACTCGGCGAACACCGGGGAGCTGTTTTTT. Its translation: CASRDSANTGELFF.